The 5 T cell receptor beta chains listed next were all sequenced from one sample in a study of response to subunit inactivated influenza vaccine listed by TCRdb under 2018. Libraries were prepared through RT-PCR. These reads were obtained on an Illumina HiSeq 2500. The public sequencing data were trimmed at Q25 with fastp and processed into clonotypes with MiXCR by TCRdb, which kept only in-frame beta chains. CDR3 protein duplicates are merged, each entry listing the most common genes and DNA. This sample is represented by about 520,000 distinct CDR3 sequences; around 25% of them were singletons. The ten largest clones represent under 2.5% of the sample. This specimen was CD4+ T cells sorted from PBMCs, taken about 5 days after vaccination. The receptor source for this set is a man aged 45-65 years who received an inactivated influenza vaccine. Donor details come from another sample of the same person, matched by shared clones.

The V and J genes are TRBV12-3 or TRBV12-4 and TRBJ2-1; TRBD1 agrees at 10 bases. This CDR3 comprises 14 residues. V lost 2 bases, J lost 8 bases, and 3 bases stayed unmatched. CDR3 sequence (DNA): TGTGCCAGCAGTTTAACGACAGGGGGCCATGAGCAGTTCTTC. It translates to CASSLTTGGHEQFF.

The V gene is TRBV7-2, the J gene TRBJ1-5; D gene ambiguous. The germline V gene encodes CDR1 SGHTA and CDR2 FQGNSA. The CDR3 has 15 residues. Trimming stripped 1 base from V and 0 bases from J, with 7 bases between. The DNA of the CDR3 is TGTGCCAGCAGCTTAGTGCTGGGTAGCAATCAGCCCCAGCATTTT. Protein: CASSLVLGSNQPQHF.

This clonotype was detected many times. The chain couples TRBV5-6 to TRBJ2-7, with D perhaps TRBD1 or TRBD2 (5 bases each). V was shortened by 0 bases and J by 2 bases, with 9 bases between the two germline ends. The CDR3 contains 14 residues. CDR1 is SGHDT and CDR2 is YYEEEE in the germline V gene. The CDR3 DNA follows: TGTGCCAGCAGCTTGGTCGGGACGGCCTACGAGCAGTACTTC. Translated: CASSLVGTAYEQYF.

The chain couples TRBV20-1 to TRBJ1-5; weak D call: TRBD1 (5 bases). Germline lookup yields CDR1 DFQATT and CDR2 SNEGSKA (reference sequence). V lost 1 base to trimming and J lost 5 bases, with 12 bases between them. The CDR3 is 14 amino acids. The CDR3 loop is CSARGGVAYQPQHF. Here the CDR3 DNA reads TGCAGTGCTAGAGGAGGGGTCGCCTATCAGCCCCAGCATTTT.

At least ten counts were recorded for this clonotype. The chain has TRBV4-3 and TRBJ2-5, with no clear D. The length of the CDR3 is 15 residues. CDR1 is LGHNA and CDR2 is YSLEER in the germline V gene. With 1 base removed from V and 1 base from J, the gap between germline ends came to 10 bases. CDR3 sequence: CASSQGVGPQETQYF. The CDR3 DNA is TGCGCCAGCAGCCAAGGGGTAGGACCCCAAGAGACCCAGTACTTC.